This T cell receptor (beta chain) was obtained from a study of metastatic and nonmetastatic thyroid tumors (dated by TCRdb to 2018 to 2020). Regarding the complete study: Repertoires from peripheral blood and from tumor or nodule tissue samples of malignant and benign thyroid patients were compared.

Via the germline V gene, CDR1 is SGHRS and CDR2 YFSETQ. The CDR3 starts with the cysteine, ends with the phenylalanine, and has 13 residues. The sequence is cut down to CDR3 DNA, 39 bases in frame from base 1. Trimming takes 1 base from V and 6 bases from J, and the germline ends sit 7 bases apart. What the research found in general, with its limitations: In both blood and tumor samples, TCR beta diversity was reported to be significantly higher in malignant tumors than in benign nodules.

Library method: PCR. The sequencing machine was an Illumina HiSeq 4000. The TCR beta-chain CDR3 region of each patient was profiled by high-throughput sequencing. The source study handled its data this way. A classifier to discriminate distant-metastatic papillary thyroid cancer patients was built from CDR3 differences across clinicopathological groups. The Shannon index was used to assess repertoire diversity, and the Morisita-Horn index was used to assess tumor-blood repertoire similarity. In TCRdb, the public reads were trimmed at Q25 with fastp and aligned with MiXCR, with productive beta chains retained. V and J calls and clone size were set by TCRdb, not the authors. For this sample the table gives about 16,000 clones, of which around 30% were detected only once. The top ten clones comprise 15% to 17% of the sample. On this clone: The antigen it recognizes is unknown. Qualities for individual bases were not recorded, and no much larger clone is one base off.

No patient had received any treatment before thyroid surgery. Using T-cell receptor beta sequencing, the researchers looked back retrospectively at clinical samples from patients, gathered between about 2012 and 2018. The specimen sequenced was tumor tissue. Here the chain combines TRBV5-1 and TRBJ2-2, and perhaps TRBD1 as D gene, on 5 matching bases. The source is a female donor with papillary thyroid cancer or a benign thyroid nodule (not recorded which). Some clones in this sample may be carry-over from other donors' samples. The CDR3 region: CASSLRGPGELFF. DNA sequence: TGCGCCAGCAGCTTGAGGGGCCCCGGGGAGCTGTTTTTT.